The next 27 T cell receptor beta chains were all read from a single sample in a study of tumor and adjacent non-tumor tissue in lung cancer. RNA was extracted from bulk tissue without any cell sorting. The library came from three nested PCR rounds adapted from ARM-PCR protocols. MiXCR, applied by TCRdb to the multiplex PCR reads, yields one record per CDR3 protein. The data show under 150,000 distinct CDR3 sequences, around 60% seen once. The sequencing input was lung tumor tissue. The receptors were gathered from a man in his sixties with small cell lung cancer.

This clonotype was seen a single time. A junction boundary mismatches the germline segment, possibly from a read error. This chain uses TRBV4-1 with TRBJ1-3, with D possibly being TRBD1 (5 bases). The CDR3 spans 17 residues. Germline CDR1 and CDR2: MGHRA and YSYEKL. CDR3 residues: CASSQASFGNSGHTVYF. The CDR3 coding sequence is TGCGCCAGCAGCCAAGCGTCGTTCGGGAACTCTGGACACACCGTATATTTT.

To note about this clonotype: Germline is not matched at one junction end, which may reflect a read error. CDR3 DNA: TGTGCCTGCAGTTTGCGGTACTCTGGAAACACCATATATTTT. Translation gives CACSLRYSGNTIYF. The V call is TRBV12-3 or TRBV12-4, the J call TRBJ1-3; D ambiguous. The CDR3 runs 14 residues.

Regarding this clonotype: It may be a read error: a sequence one base away is much more abundant. The gene calls are TRBV20-1 and TRBJ2-7; 8 bases align to TRBD2. The CDR3 is 14 amino acids. Germline CDR1 reads DFQATT; CDR2 reads SNEGSKA (reference sequence). The V gene end was trimmed by 6 bases and the J gene end by 7 bases; junction bases not matched to a gene: 14. CDR3 loop: CSASLLAVAGEQYF. The CDR3 coding sequence is TGCAGTGCCTCGTTGTTAGCGGTAGCGGGAGAGCAGTACTTC.

The chain carries TRBV6-1 and TRBJ2-1; a weak D match, TRBD2 (6 bases). Germline-derived CDR1 and CDR2 are MNHNS and SASEGT. Trimming cost V 8 bases and J 11 bases, with 28 bases left between them. CDR3 length equals 16 residues. The CDR3 DNA is TGTGCCAGCCATTCCCTACGAGGCGGGACCCCAAGCAAGCAGTTCTTC. This codes for CASHSLRGGTPSKQFF.

A word on this clonotype: This may be a read error: a much more frequent sequence differs by one nucleotide. The chain carries TRBV19 and TRBJ2-3; TRBD1 might be the D (6 bases). CDR3 length: 14 amino acids. Trimming left V 7 bases short and J 5 bases short, with 16 bases between. Germline assignment: CDR1 LNHDA and CDR2 SQIVND (reference sequence). The CDR3 DNA reads TGTGCCAGTACTACTCTCCAGGGGATAGATACGCAGTATTTT. It specifies CASTTLQGIDTQYF. Full variable domain (missing parts from reference TRBV19 and TRBJ2-3): DGGITQSPKYLFRKEGQNVTLSCEQNLNHDAMYWYRQDPGQGLRLIYYSQIVNDFQKGDIAEGYSVSREKKESFPLTVTSAQKNPTAFYLCASTTLQGIDTQYFGPGTRLTVL.

This clonotype was detected ten times or more. The chain joins TRBV29-1 to TRBJ2-1, with 14 bases identical to TRBD2. There are 15 residues in the CDR3. The ends lost 6 bases at V and 8 bases at J; junction bases unmatched: 9. From germline, CDR1 is SQVTM and CDR2 ANQGSEA. The CDR3 sequence: CSVEGTSGSYDEQFF. The CDR3 DNA reads as TGCAGCGTCGAGGGGACTAGCGGGAGTTACGATGAGCAGTTCTTC.

A word on this clonotype: A junction boundary mismatches the germline segment, possibly from a read error. This chain uses TRBV11-2 with TRBJ2-1, with D possibly TRBD2 on 5 matching bases. This CDR3 spans 14 amino acids. Germline V gene sequence: CDR1 SGHAT, CDR2 FQNNGV. CDR3 in amino acids: CANQKRHGDNEQFF. CDR3 coding DNA: TGTGCCAACCAGAAGCGGCATGGCGACAATGAGCAATTCTTC.

For this clonotype: One end of the junction fails to match germline, which may point to a read error. The chain joins TRBV11-3 to TRBJ2-1, with 7 bases aligning to TRBD1. Looked up from germline, CDR1 is SGHNT and CDR2 is YENEEA. This CDR3 spans 15 amino acids. DNA for the CDR3: TGTACCAGCAGCATGGGACAGCAATCCTACAATGAGCAGTTCTTT. Its translation is CTSSMGQQSYNEQFF.

As concerns this clonotype: This CDR3 fails to terminate in the conserved phenylalanine or tryptophan, so it likely reflects a read error. Because the CDR3's place on the DNA is in doubt, the DNA is left out and the CDR3 is given as listed by TCRdb. The chain recombines TRBV11-2 with TRBJ1-4. The V gene's germline CDR1 is SGHAT and CDR2 FQNNGV. The CDR3 totals 15 residues, both ends included. The CDR3 sequence is CASSPLEGPREKLFY.

This clonotype appeared once. One base away lies a much larger clone, so this may be a sequencing read error. J is TRBJ2-1 and V is TRBV29-1; 14 nucleotides match TRBD2. Germline values: CDR1 SQVTM, CDR2 ANQGSEA. The CDR3 has 17 residues. The CDR3 bases are TGCATCGTCGCCGGGACTAGCGGGAGTGTGGGGAACAATGAGCAGTTCTTC. This translates into CIVAGTSGSVGNNEQFF.

Worth noting for this clonotype: Germline and junction disagree at one end, which may indicate a read error. J is TRBJ2-6 and V is TRBV5-1; D may be TRBD1 (6 bases). CDR3 length: 16 residues. Germline values: CDR1 SGHRS, CDR2 YFSETQ. The CDR3 loop reads CAGSLDGTSGANVLTF. CDR3 coding DNA: TGCGCCGGCAGCTTGGACGGGACAAGTGGGGCCAACGTCCTGACTTTC. Combining the CDR3 with reference TRBV5-1 and TRBJ2-6 gives the whole variable domain KAGVTQTPRYLIKTRGQQVTLSCSPISGHRSVSWYQQTPGQGLQFLFEYFSETQRNKGNFPGRFSGRQFSNSRSEMNVSTLELGDSALYLCAGSLDGTSGANVLTFGAGSRLTVL.

This clonotype occurred many times. The rearrangement uses TRBV20-1 and TRBJ2-1, with 9 positions matching TRBD1. Germline values: CDR1 DFQATT, CDR2 SNEGSKA (reference sequence). There are 14 residues in the CDR3. J was trimmed by 12 bases and V by 4 bases; bases with no gene match: 13. CDR3 sequence (DNA): TGCAGTGCTACTGGACAGGGGTCCCGGGAAGGGCAGTTCTTC. It codes for CSATGQGSREGQFF.

The CDR3 is CSAGVSGTTATEAFF. In DNA, the CDR3 is TGCAGTGCCGGGGTATCCGGGACCACGGCTACCGAAGCTTTCTTT. The V and J genes are TRBV20-1 and TRBJ1-1; perhaps TRBD1 as D (5 bases). The CDR3 consists of 15 residues. Trimming cost V 6 bases and J 8 bases, with 25 bases left between them. Looked up from germline, CDR1 is DFQATT and CDR2 is SNEGSKA (reference sequence).

Regarding this clonotype: The junction shows a germline mismatch at one end, possibly a read error. J is TRBJ2-1 and V is TRBV11-2, with D maybe TRBD1 (7 bases). The CDR3 covers 15 residues. Germline V gene sequence: CDR1 SGHAT, CDR2 FQNNGV. The CDR3 DNA sequence: TGTGCCAGCAGCTTAGGGACAGGAGGGTACAATGGGCAGTTCTTC. Its protein is CASSLGTGGYNGQFF.

This clonotype was counted ten times or more. The chain links TRBV11-1 to TRBJ2-1; 11 bases are a match to TRBD2. The junction had 8 bases not matched to a gene; V was cut back by 9 bases and J by 4 bases. Germline assignment: CDR1 SGHAT and CDR2 FQDESV (reference sequence). The CDR3 spans 15 residues. CDR3 region: CAREMTSGEYNEQFF. For the CDR3, the DNA is TGTGCCAGAGAAATGACTAGCGGGGAGTACAATGAGCAGTTCTTC.

A word on this clonotype: One end of the junction fails to match germline, which may point to a read error. The chain links TRBV7-9 to TRBJ2-7; D gene ambiguous. Looked up from germline, CDR1 is SEHNR and CDR2 is FQNEAQ (reference sequence). CDR3 length equals 13 residues. The CDR3 sequence is CSSSQQEHYEQYF. CDR3 nucleotide sequence: TGCTCCAGCAGCCAGCAGGAGCACTACGAGCAGTACTTC.

Details on this clonotype: Relative to the germline gene, one junction end is altered; a read error may explain this. J is TRBJ2-1 and V is TRBV11-2, with 9 bases lining up with TRBD1. CDR1 and CDR2 from the germline V gene are SGHAT and FQNNGV. The CDR3 sequence is 15 residues long. The CDR3 is CASSFTGGFYNEQFF. The CDR3 bases are TGTGCCAGCAGCTTCACAGGGGGCTTCTACAATGAACAGTTCTTC.

About this clonotype itself: This CDR3 fails to terminate in the conserved phenylalanine or tryptophan, so it likely reflects a read error. The chain uses TRBV7-3 and TRBJ2-1, with D unclear. The germline gives CDR1 SGHTA, CDR2 FQGTGA. Trimming shortened V by 4 bases and J by 12 bases, and 16 bases separated the two germline ends. There are 13 residues in the CDR3. The CDR3 bases are TGTGCCAGCAGCTCGACTGGCTCAAGTGGGCAGTTCTGC. This translates into CASSSTGSSGQFC.

This clonotype was picked up many times. The chain joins TRBV20-1 to TRBJ2-3; 12 bases are a match to TRBD2. With V trimmed by 4 bases and J by 7 bases, 3 bases remained unmatched. There are 13 residues in the CDR3. From germline, CDR1 is DFQATT and CDR2 SNEGSKA (reference sequence). The CDR3 DNA reads TGCAGTGCTACCGGACTAGCGGGGTATACGCAGTATTTT. This translates into CSATGLAGYTQYF.

This clonotype has a handful of counts. Since no conserved phenylalanine or tryptophan closes the CDR3, a read error is the likely cause. The rearrangement joins TRBV5-1 to TRBJ1-1; perhaps TRBD1 as D (5 bases). This CDR3 contains 14 residues. The ends were cut back, 1 base at V and 5 bases at J, with 12 bases in the middle. In germline, CDR1 is SGHRS, CDR2 YFSETQ. The CDR3 sequence: CASSLYGGETEAFL. The CDR3 bases are TGCGCCAGCAGCTTGTACGGGGGAGAAACTGAAGCTTTCCTT.

Of note for this clonotype: The junction differs from germline at one of its ends, possibly a read error. The chain has TRBV20-1 and TRBJ2-7; D gene ambiguous. This CDR3 spans 12 amino acids. The V gene's germline CDR1 is DFQATT and CDR2 SNEGSKA (reference sequence). DNA for the CDR3: TGCAGTGTTAGAGTACCAAGTGGCGAGCAGTACTTC. Translation: CSVRVPSGEQYF.

As for this clonotype: At one boundary the junction diverges from the germline segment, which might be a read error. The chain is built from TRBV20-1 and TRBJ1-1; no firm D call. This CDR3 spans 15 amino acids. In germline, CDR1 is DFQATT, CDR2 SNEGSKA (reference sequence). CDR3 in amino acids: CSVRDGRWKNTEAFF. The CDR3 DNA sequence: TGCAGTGTTAGAGACGGACGGTGGAAGAACACTGAAGCTTTCTTT.

This clonotype has a single count. The chain joins TRBV5-1 to TRBJ2-1; the D gene could be TRBD1 or TRBD2 (6 bases each). The ends were cut back, 5 bases at V and 9 bases at J, with 24 bases in the middle. The CDR3 is 16 amino acids. Germline values: CDR1 SGHRS, CDR2 YFSETQ. For the CDR3, the DNA is TGCGCCAGCAGGCCGACTAGTGGGACAATGTACGGTGAGCAGTTCTTC. Amino acid sequence: CASRPTSGTMYGEQFF. The whole variable domain, filled in from reference TRBV5-1 and TRBJ2-1, reads KAGVTQTPRYLIKTRGQQVTLSCSPISGHRSVSWYQQTPGQGLQFLFEYFSETQRNKGNFPGRFSGRQFSNSRSEMNVSTLELGDSALYLCASRPTSGTMYGEQFFGPGTRLTVL.

This clonotype turned up a few times. The chain couples TRBV12-3 or TRBV12-4 to TRBJ2-1; TRBD2 agrees at 10 bases. The junction had 10 bases not matched to a gene; V was cut back by 7 bases and J by 1 base. This CDR3 region has 17 residues. CDR3 protein: CASTHVASGRSYNEQFF. CDR3 nucleotides: TGTGCCAGCACCCATGTAGCTAGCGGGAGATCCTACAATGAGCAGTTCTTC.

Details on this clonotype: Lacking the conserved final phenylalanine or tryptophan, this CDR3 likely reflects a read error. No DNA is shown, since the ends of the CDR3 on it are uncertain; the CDR3 is the one TCRdb lists. V usage is TRBV11-1 and J usage is TRBJ2-1. The CDR3 is 11 residues long, counting both termini. Germline V gives CDR1 SGHAT, CDR2 FQDESV (reference sequence). CDR3 region: CASNLDNEQLL.

This clonotype was counted only a few times. This chain uses TRBV4-2 with TRBJ1-5; 8 bases agree with TRBD1. The CDR3 length is 16 residues. After removal of 5 bases from V and 6 bases from J, the junction contained 12 bases not matched to a gene. Per the germline V gene, CDR1 is LGHNA and CDR2 is YNFKEQ. The CDR3 sequence: CASSESRRGQGQPQHF. DNA for the CDR3: TGTGCCAGCAGCGAGTCCCGCAGGGGGCAAGGTCAGCCCCAGCATTTT.

In the case of this clonotype: A much larger clone lies a single base off, so this may be a read error. CDR3 amino acids: CASGTLALGIMAQYF. The CDR3 nucleotides are TGTGCCAGCGGAACACTAGCGTTAGGAATTATGGCGCAGTATTTT. The V gene is TRBV6-6, the J gene TRBJ2-3; 7 nucleotides align to TRBD2. CDR1 is MNHNY, CDR2 SVGAGI, per germline (reference sequence). The CDR3 runs 15 residues. J lost 10 bases, V lost 8 bases, and 18 bases had no gene match.